Below are 32 T cell receptor beta chains sequenced from a single sample in a study of CD8 T cells in ankylosing spondylitis listed by TCRdb under 2017. Preparation of the library involved 5' RACE. The instrument was an Illumina HiSeq 2500. TCRdb reworked the public reads: Q25 trimming with fastp, MiXCR clone assembly, productive beta chains retained. When rows share a CDR3 protein, they turn into one entry using the most common DNA and genes. This sample comprises roughly 86,000 distinct CDR3 sequences, 8.5% to 9% of them detected only once. The ten largest clonotypes hold 4% to 5.5% of the sample. Sample: blood, either unsorted or a sorted T cell fraction (not recorded which). The receptors here all came from a male donor with ankylosing spondylitis or in good health (not recorded which).

This clonotype occurred a few times. This sequence joins TRBV3-1 and TRBJ2-5; no definite D call. The germline V gene has CDR1 LGHDT and CDR2 YNNKEL (reference sequence). Trimming took off 1 base at V and 4 bases at J, with 4 bases between the two ends. CDR3 length: 12 amino acids. The CDR3 loop reads CASSQVVETQYF. CDR3 bases: TGTGCCAGCAGCCAAGTGGTAGAGACCCAGTACTTC.

This clonotype was picked up many times. V is TRBV25-1 and J is TRBJ2-3, with 9 bases matching TRBD1. The CDR3 extends over 15 amino acids. The V segment lost 4 bases and the J segment 4 bases; nucleotides outside the gene matches: 6. The V gene's germline CDR1 is MGHDK and CDR2 SYGVNS. The CDR3 loop is CASSAGTGGADTQYF. The CDR3 DNA sequence: TGTGCCAGCAGTGCCGGAACAGGGGGCGCAGATACGCAGTATTTT.

This clonotype was seen at least ten times. The CDR3 DNA reads TGTGCCAGCAGTTCGACAGGGCTAGTGTCACCCCTCCACTTT. Translation: CASSSTGLVSPLHF. The V and J genes are TRBV28 and TRBJ1-6; TRBD1 matches at 7 bases. The CDR3 is 14 amino acids. Unmatched junction bases numbered 7, after V lost 4 bases and J lost 10 bases. Germline-derived CDR1 and CDR2 are MDHEN and SYDVKM.

In its sample, this clonotype was seen many times. This chain joins TRBV28 and TRBJ2-1; 11 bases fit TRBD1. With 6 bases clipped from V and 10 bases from J, the junction kept 2 bases outside the gene matches. This CDR3 contains 12 residues. Germline V lookup: CDR1 MDHEN, CDR2 SYDVKM. The chain's CDR3 is CASRRTGGEQFF. In nucleotides, the CDR3 is TGTGCCAGCAGAAGGACAGGGGGCGAGCAGTTCTTC.

Many counts were recorded for this clonotype. The chain carries TRBV2 and TRBJ1-6; D is ambiguous. The CDR3 loop spans 13 amino acids. Germline assignment: CDR1 SNHLY and CDR2 FYNNEI. Trimming took 7 bases from V and 4 from J, leaving 8 bases between them. CDR3 region: CASNLGYNSPLHF. The CDR3 bases are TGTGCCAGCAATCTGGGGTATAATTCACCCCTCCACTTT. Using reference TRBV2 and TRBJ1-6 for the parts outside the CDR3, the full variable domain is EPEVTQTPSHQVTQMGQEVILRCVPISNHLYFYWYRQILGQKVEFLVSFYNNEISEKSEIFDDQFSVERPDGSNFTLKIRSTKLEDSAMYFCASNLGYNSPLHFGNGTRLTVT.

There are many counts of this clonotype. The chain is built from TRBV7-3 and TRBJ2-7; 8 nucleotides match TRBD2. V gave up 2 bases and J gave up 5 bases; unmatched junction bases: 2. From germline, CDR1 is SGHTA and CDR2 FQGTGA. The CDR3 runs to 13 residues. Here the CDR3 DNA reads TGTGCCAGCAGCTTAGCGGGGGGCAACGAGCAGTACTTC. Its translation: CASSLAGGNEQYF.

This clonotype was counted at least ten times. The genes are TRBV20-1 and TRBJ2-5; D may be TRBD2 (6 bases). Germline V gene data show CDR1 as DFQATT and CDR2 as SNEGSKA (reference sequence). V was clipped by 6 bases and J by 5 bases, with 22 bases between them. The CDR3 is 15 residues long. For the CDR3, the DNA is TGCAGTGCCACACCCTGGACTACGCCCGGGGAGACCCAGTACTTC. Its translation: CSATPWTTPGETQYF.

About this clonotype: A read error may be the cause here, since a much bigger clone is one base away. For the CDR3, the DNA is TGTGCCATCAGCTATGCGGGACAGGGCTACCAAGAGACCCAGTACTTC. It translates to CAISYAGQGYQETQYF. V and J are TRBV10-3 and TRBJ2-5, with 9 positions matching TRBD1. There are 16 residues in the CDR3. CDR1 and CDR2 (germline): ENHRY, SYGVKD. Trimming cost V 6 bases and J 0 bases; bases outside gene matches: 8.

This clonotype has more than one count but fewer than ten. The rearrangement joins TRBV19 to TRBJ2-7; D is possibly TRBD1 (6 bases). The CDR3 length is 14 residues. V lost 5 bases and J lost 3, with 14 bases in between. Germline V gene sequence: CDR1 LNHDA, CDR2 SQIVND (reference sequence). CDR3 DNA: TGTGCCAGTAGTCCAACCGCAGGGGACTACGAGCAGTACTTC. Residues: CASSPTAGDYEQYF.

The table lists this clonotype with many counts. The chain employs TRBV12-3 or TRBV12-4 and TRBJ2-1; 10 nucleotides line up with TRBD2. Trimming took 5 bases from V and 5 from J; bases not matched to a gene: 6. There are 15 residues in the CDR3. The CDR3 DNA reads TGTGCCAGCAGTCTCGGACTAGCGGACAACAATGAGCAGTTCTTC. Translating gives CASSLGLADNNEQFF.

This clonotype was seen a handful of times. The genes are TRBV2 and TRBJ2-3, with D possibly matching TRBD2 (7 bases). Germline V gene sequence: CDR1 SNHLY, CDR2 FYNNEI. There are 18 residues in the CDR3. With 4 bases removed from V and 0 bases from J, the gap between germline ends came to 20 bases. Written as DNA, the CDR3 is TGTGCCAGCAGTGCCCGAGAAACGGGGGGCATCAGCACAGATACGCAGTATTTT. This gives the protein CASSARETGGISTDTQYF. The full variable domain, in which reference TRBV2 and TRBJ2-3 provide the parts outside the CDR3, is EPEVTQTPSHQVTQMGQEVILRCVPISNHLYFYWYRQILGQKVEFLVSFYNNEISEKSEIFDDQFSVERPDGSNFTLKIRSTKLEDSAMYFCASSARETGGISTDTQYFGPGTRLTVL.

The chain is built from TRBV14 and TRBJ2-1; D is perhaps TRBD2 (5 bases). CDR3 length equals 17 residues. Trimming cost V 0 bases and J 8 bases, with 20 bases left between them. CDR1 is SGHDN, CDR2 FVKESK, per germline. The CDR3 spells CASSQDLSGEERHEQFF. Written as DNA, the CDR3 is TGTGCCAGCAGCCAAGATCTCAGCGGAGAAGAACGTCATGAGCAGTTCTTC.

The chain links TRBV28 to TRBJ2-7, with 7 bases fitting TRBD1. CDR1 is MDHEN and CDR2 is SYDVKM in the germline V gene. The ends lost 5 bases at V and 5 bases at J; junction bases unmatched: 9. The CDR3 sequence is 14 residues long. CDR3 bases: TGTGCCAGCAGTCCCCGACAGGGCCTCAACGAGCAGTACTTC. It translates to CASSPRQGLNEQYF.

In this sample, this clonotype turned up many times. V and J are TRBV5-6 and TRBJ2-7; D perhaps matches TRBD2 (6 bases). Germline V lookup: CDR1 SGHDT, CDR2 YYEEEE. The V end lost 3 bases, the J end lost 5 bases, and 15 bases lay between the germline ends. This CDR3 is built from 14 residues. The CDR3 is CASSYSGTGNEQYF. CDR3 nucleotide sequence: TGTGCCAGCAGCTACTCCGGGACTGGCAACGAGCAGTACTTC.

This clonotype was picked up many times. The chain combines TRBV29-1 with TRBJ2-7; 10 bases are a match to TRBD1. The CDR3 length is 12 residues. CDR1 is SQVTM, CDR2 ANQGSEA, per germline. J was trimmed by 7 bases and V by 6 bases; bases with no gene match: 6. The CDR3: CSVGQGGNEQYF. In DNA form, the CDR3 reads TGCAGCGTAGGACAGGGGGGAAATGAGCAGTACTTC.

This clonotype was seen ten or more times. This rearrangement joins TRBV12-3 or TRBV12-4 to TRBJ2-5, with D uncertain. The V and J ends lost 6 bases and 2 bases respectively, with 10 bases between them. This CDR3 region has 13 residues. CDR3: CASRTDVQETQYF. The DNA of the CDR3 is TGTGCCAGCAGGACGGACGTACAAGAGACCCAGTACTTC.

This clonotype was found many times. This chain uses TRBV5-1 with TRBJ2-1; D is possibly TRBD2 (5 bases). The length of the CDR3 is 14 residues. The V gene's germline CDR1 is SGHRS and CDR2 YFSETQ. V lost 8 bases to trimming and J lost 2 bases, with 14 bases between them. The CDR3 nucleotides read TGCGCCAGTTCCCTCGGAGGACCCTACAATGAGCAGTTCTTC. This sequence encodes CASSLGGPYNEQFF.

This clonotype was counted only a few times. The rearrangement uses TRBV30 and TRBJ2-3; D is undetermined. The germline V and J ends were trimmed by 1 base and 6 bases, with 2 bases remaining between them. CDR1 GTSNPN and CDR2 SVGIG come from the germline V gene (reference sequence). CDR3 length equals 10 residues. The DNA of the CDR3 is TGTGCCTGGAGTGCGGATACGCAGTATTTT. The encoded protein is CAWSADTQYF.

Concerning this clonotype itself: A junction boundary mismatches the germline segment, possibly from a read error. The rearrangement joins TRBV5-4 to TRBJ2-3; 12 positions match TRBD2. The V gene's germline CDR1 is SGHNT and CDR2 YYREEE (reference sequence). This CDR3 has 19 residues. This CDR3 is CASSLKRRGLAGSTYTQYF. CDR3 DNA sequence: TGTGCCAGCAGCTTGAAACGTAGAGGACTAGCGGGGAGCACATATACGCAGTATTTT.

This clonotype showed up just a few times. The chain has TRBV11-1 and TRBJ2-3; 9 bases agree with TRBD2. Per germline, CDR1 SGHAT and CDR2 FQDESV (reference sequence). This CDR3 contains 18 residues. J was trimmed by 3 bases and V by 5 bases; bases with no gene match: 15. CDR3 region: CASSRTGGGAQGTDTQYF. CDR3 nucleotides: TGTGCCAGCAGCAGGACTGGCGGGGGGGCCCAGGGTACAGATACGCAGTATTTT.

At least ten counts were recorded for this clonotype. The chain recombines TRBV20-1 with TRBJ1-2; a possible D gene is TRBD1 (5 bases). The CDR3 runs to 12 residues. CDR1 is DFQATT, CDR2 SNEGSKA, per germline (reference sequence). The germline V and J ends were trimmed by 3 bases and 3 bases, with 8 bases remaining between them. The CDR3 sequence: CSARGQDYGYTF. The CDR3 bases are TGCAGTGCTAGGGGGCAGGACTATGGCTACACCTTC.

This clonotype was seen at least ten times. The chain employs TRBV5-1 and TRBJ1-5; D possibly corresponds to TRBD1 (5 bases). The CDR3 is made up of 14 amino acids. The germline V and J ends were trimmed by 4 bases and 7 bases, with 15 bases remaining between them. CDR1 and CDR2 from the germline V gene are SGHRS and YFSETQ. In DNA form, the CDR3 reads TGCGCCAGCAGCCAGGGAGGGGCAGACCAGCCCCAGCATTTT. Protein: CASSQGGADQPQHF.

This clonotype was counted many times. This chain uses TRBV9 with TRBJ2-7; 11 bases are shared with TRBD1. Germline V gene data show CDR1 as SGDLS and CDR2 as YYNGEE. The J segment lost 5 bases and the V segment lost 7 bases, leaving 2 bases of the junction unmatched. This CDR3 has 12 residues. CDR3 coding DNA: TGTGCCAGCGGGACAGGGGGTGACGAGCAGTACTTC. Amino acids: CASGTGGDEQYF.

This clonotype was observed at least ten times. The chain joins TRBV7-9 to TRBJ2-1; the D gene is possibly TRBD2 (5 bases). V lost 11 bases and J 0 bases, leaving 14 bases between the germline ends. Per the germline V gene, CDR1 is SEHNR and CDR2 is FQNEAQ (reference sequence). The CDR3 is 14 residues long. The CDR3 region is CARHREVSYNEQFF. In DNA, the CDR3 is TGTGCCCGACACCGGGAAGTCTCCTACAATGAGCAGTTCTTC. Together with reference TRBV7-9 and TRBJ2-1, the CDR3 gives the full variable domain: DTGVSQNPRHKITKRGQNVTFRCDPISEHNRLYWYRQTLGQGPEFLTYFQNEAQLEKSRLLSDRFSAERPKGSFSTLEIQRTEQGDSAMYLCARHREVSYNEQFFGPGTRLTVL.

Comment on this clonotype: An end of the junction does not agree with germline; a read error may underlie this. This chain connects TRBV20-1 to TRBJ2-7; perhaps TRBD2 as D (7 bases). The CDR3 is 16 residues long. Germline assignment: CDR1 DFQATT and CDR2 SNEGSKA (reference sequence). The CDR3 region is CCARGGLGGGWGEQYF. The CDR3, as DNA: TGCTGTGCTAGAGGGGGACTCGGCGGGGGCTGGGGCGAGCAGTACTTC.

The sample holds many counts of this clonotype. The chain joins TRBV20-1 to TRBJ2-1; tentatively, D is TRBD1 or TRBD2 (6 bases each). The CDR3 spans 13 residues. The V and J ends lost 6 bases and 0 bases respectively, with 9 bases between them. CDR1 DFQATT and CDR2 SNEGSKA come from the germline V gene (reference sequence). The CDR3 region is CSATGASYNEQFF. The DNA for the CDR3 is TGCAGTGCCACGGGGGCCTCCTACAATGAGCAGTTCTTC.

J is TRBJ2-5 and V is TRBV10-3, with 9 bases fitting TRBD1. The V gene's germline CDR1 is ENHRY and CDR2 SYGVKD. Germline trimming cut 3 bases from V and 5 bases from J; bases unmatched to any gene: 7. The CDR3 length is 15 residues. The CDR3, as DNA: TGTGCCATCAGTGACCCGGGACAGGGACTCGAGACCCAGTACTTC. This gives the protein CAISDPGQGLETQYF.

This clonotype was seen at least ten times. This chain joins TRBV5-1 and TRBJ2-2; no definite D call. Germline V gene sequence: CDR1 SGHRS, CDR2 YFSETQ. V dropped 0 bases and J dropped 3 bases, with 9 bases sitting between them. The CDR3 is 15 amino acids. The DNA of the CDR3 is TGCGCCAGCAGCTTGGGAGAGACGTACACCGGGGAGCTGTTTTTT. Translating gives CASSLGETYTGELFF. Complete variable domain (other parts from reference TRBV5-1 and TRBJ2-2): KAGVTQTPRYLIKTRGQQVTLSCSPISGHRSVSWYQQTPGQGLQFLFEYFSETQRNKGNFPGRFSGRQFSNSRSEMNVSTLELGDSALYLCASSLGETYTGELFFGEGSRLTVL.

This clonotype has ten or more counts. The chain joins TRBV12-3 or TRBV12-4 to TRBJ2-3; perhaps TRBD1 as D (6 bases). The CDR3 has 13 amino acids. Trimming shortened V by 8 bases and J by 2 bases, and 11 bases separated the two germline ends. The CDR3 is CASSGGHTDTQYF. CDR3 sequence (DNA): TGTGCCAGCTCTGGGGGCCACACAGATACGCAGTATTTT.

With regard to this clonotype: A read error is possible here, since a much larger clone lies one base away. Since no conserved phenylalanine or tryptophan closes the CDR3, a read error is the likely cause. V is TRBV7-2 and J is TRBJ1-2, with 7 bases that match TRBD1. Looked up from germline, CDR1 is SGHTA and CDR2 is FQGNSA. V was pared by 1 base and J by 7 bases, with 6 bases of the junction left unmatched. The CDR3 runs to 14 residues. For the CDR3, the DNA is TGTGCCAGCAGCTTAGAACAGGGGTTTGGTGGCTACACCCTC. Translating it yields CASSLEQGFGGYTL.

This chain links TRBV4-1 with TRBJ2-5, with a possible D match to TRBD1 (5 bases). The CDR3 length is 15 residues. V dropped 4 bases and J dropped 5 bases, with 17 bases sitting between them. The germline CDR1 and CDR2 sequences are MGHRA and YSYEKL. In nucleotides, the CDR3 is TGCGCCAGCAGCCTTACGATCGCAGGGTTGGAGACCCAGTACTTC. Its translation: CASSLTIAGLETQYF.

This clonotype was detected ten times or more. This chain joins TRBV4-2 and TRBJ1-1; TRBD1 matches 7 bases. Germline CDR1 is LGHNA and CDR2 is YNFKEQ. The CDR3 extends over 12 amino acids. J gave up 8 bases and V 3 bases, and 3 bases lay outside the gene matches. The DNA of the CDR3 is TGTGCCAGCAGCCAGGGGACAGACGAAGCTTTCTTT. The encoded protein is CASSQGTDEAFF.